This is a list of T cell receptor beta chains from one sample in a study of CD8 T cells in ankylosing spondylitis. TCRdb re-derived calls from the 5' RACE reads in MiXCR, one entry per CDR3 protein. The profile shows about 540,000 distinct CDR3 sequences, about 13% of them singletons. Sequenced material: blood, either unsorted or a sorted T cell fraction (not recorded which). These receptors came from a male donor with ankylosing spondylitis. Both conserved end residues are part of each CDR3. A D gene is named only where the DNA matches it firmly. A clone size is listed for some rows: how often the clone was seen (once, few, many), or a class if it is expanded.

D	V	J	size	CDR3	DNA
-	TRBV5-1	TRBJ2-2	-	CASSLGVTGIRAGELFF	TGCGCCAGCAGCTTGGGCGTCACAGGGATCCGGGCCGGGGAGCTGTTTTTT
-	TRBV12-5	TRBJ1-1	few	CASGLGLETEAFF	TGTGCTAGTGGTTTGGGTCTGGAGACTGAAGCTTTCTTT
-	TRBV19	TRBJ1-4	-	CASSSRPATNEKLFF	TGTGCCAGTAGTTCCCGACCGGCAACTAATGAAAAACTGTTTTTT
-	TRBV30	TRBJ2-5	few	CAWSRGKETQYF	TGTGCCTGGAGTAGGGGAAAAGAGACCCAGTACTTC
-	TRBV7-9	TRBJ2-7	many	CASSFPLGYEQYF	TGTGCCAGCAGCTTCCCCCTCGGGTACGAGCAGTACTTC
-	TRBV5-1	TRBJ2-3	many	CASSTRQASTDTQYF	TGCGCCAGCAGCACCCGACAGGCTAGCACAGATACGCAGTATTTT
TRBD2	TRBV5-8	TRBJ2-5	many	CASSGGLAGVETQYF	TGTGCCAGCAGCGGTGGACTAGCGGGCGTCGAGACCCAGTACTTC
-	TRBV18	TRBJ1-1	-	CASSPYNVVNTEAFF	TGTGCCAGCTCACCGTATAACGTCGTGAACACTGAAGCTTTCTTT
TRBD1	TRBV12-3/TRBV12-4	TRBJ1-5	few	CASSPWTGLSNQPQHF	TGTGCCAGCAGTCCGTGGACAGGGCTTAGCAATCAGCCCCAGCATTTT
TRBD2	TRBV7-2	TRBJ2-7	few	CASSTGTSGSYEQYF	TGTGCCAGCAGCACCGGAACTAGCGGTTCCTACGAGCAGTACTTC
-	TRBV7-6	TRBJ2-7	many	CASSLDGSVYEQYF	TGTGCCAGCAGCTTAGATGGCAGCGTCTACGAGCAGTACTTC
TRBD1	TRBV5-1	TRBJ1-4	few	CASSGTESAEKLFF	TGCGCCAGCAGCGGGACAGAATCAGCTGAAAAACTGTTTTTT
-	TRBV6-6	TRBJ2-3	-	CASSRLGTDTQYF	TGTGCCAGCAGTCGACTAGGCACAGATACGCAGTATTTT
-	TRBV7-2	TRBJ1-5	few	CASSTQQGGNQPQHF	TGTGCCAGCAGCACCCAACAGGGCGGCAATCAGCCCCAGCATTTT
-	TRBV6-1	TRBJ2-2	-	CASSEAGPPGELFF	TGTGCCAGCAGTGAAGCGGGACCTCCCGGGGAGCTGTTTTTT
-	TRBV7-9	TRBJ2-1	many	CASSPWEGRGGNEQFF	TGTGCCAGCAGCCCCTGGGAGGGCAGGGGAGGAAATGAGCAGTTCTTC
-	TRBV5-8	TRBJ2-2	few	CASSLLHGGGSTGELFF	TGTGCCAGCAGCTTGTTACACGGGGGCGGAAGCACCGGGGAGCTGTTTTTT
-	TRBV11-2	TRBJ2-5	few	CASSPYRASSSEETQYF	TGTGCCAGCAGCCCCTATAGGGCCTCAAGCTCGGAAGAGACCCAGTACTTC
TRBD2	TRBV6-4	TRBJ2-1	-	CASSYTGGGVYEQFF	TGTGCCAGCAGCTACACGGGAGGAGGGGTCTATGAGCAGTTCTTC
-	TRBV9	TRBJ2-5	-	CASSVGWGETQYF	TGTGCCAGCAGCGTAGGATGGGGAGAGACCCAGTACTTC
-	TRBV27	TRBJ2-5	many	CASSFGGETQYF	TGTGCCAGCAGTTTTGGGGGAGAGACCCAGTACTTC
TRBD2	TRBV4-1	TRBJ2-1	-	CASSQSSGLAGVNEQFF	TGCGCCAGCAGCCAATCTTCGGGACTAGCGGGAGTAAATGAGCAGTTCTTC